The sequence of this T cell receptor beta chain was determined in a study of blood T cell repertoires in COVID-19. Looked up from germline, CDR1 is KGHSY and CDR2 is FQNENV. There are 16 residues in the CDR3. Trimming removed 3 bases from V and 0 bases from J, with 13 bases in between. Method: immunoSEQ multiplex PCR; TCRdb's copy keeps in-frame clones and lacks some. Here the sample spans over 250,000 clones, roughly 85% being singletons. This sequence was found in a human donor in a cohort sampled during active COVID-19. This chain uses TRBV16 with TRBJ2-3, with D uncertain. Source material: peripheral blood. In DNA, the CDR3 is TGTGCCAGCAGCCATCGATACACGACTAGCACAGATACGCAGTATTTT. Amino acids: CASSHRYTTSTDTQYF.